The 20 T cell receptor beta chains in this list originate from one sample, sequenced in a study of blood T cell repertoires in COVID-19 (dated by TCRdb to the early 2020s). The library was made by the immunoSEQ multiplex PCR assay. TCRdb carries this immuneACCESS record with in-frame sequences only. Its versions omit some clonotypes, under half of them owing to an unresolved V gene in the studies checked, with the rest unexplained. The sample table records around 150,000 clones; over 75% of these occur just once. The ten largest clones capture around 2.9% of the sample. The material sequenced was PBMCs or T cells enriched from blood (not recorded which). The receptor source for this set is a woman aged 45-60 years who had recovered from COVID-19.

The chain has TRBV18 and TRBJ2-7; D remains unclear. Trimming cost V 4 bases and J 4 bases, with 11 bases left between them. The CDR3 sequence is 13 residues long. CDR1 KGHSH and CDR2 LQKENI come from the germline V gene. The CDR3 region is CASSLRFEYEQYF. In DNA form, the CDR3 reads TGTGCCAGCTCACTTCGTTTCGAGTACGAGCAGTACTTC. Drawing the rest from reference TRBV18 and TRBJ2-7, the complete variable domain is NAGVMQNPRHLVRRRGQEARLRCSPMKGHSHVYWYRQLPEEGLKFMVYLQKENIIDESGMPKERFSAEFPKEGPSILRIQQVVRGDSAAYFCASSLRFEYEQYFGPGTRLTVT.

This chain links TRBV4-2 with TRBJ2-5; 9 nucleotides agree with TRBD2. CDR1 and CDR2 from the germline V gene are LGHNA and YNFKEQ. V trimming: 0 bases; J trimming: 1 base; junction bases outside the gene matches: 6. The CDR3 length is 17 residues. CDR3 nucleotide sequence: TGTGCCAGCAGCCAAGATGGGGGCGGGGGGGCCCAAGAGACCCAGTACTTC. Translating it yields CASSQDGGGGAQETQYF.

CDR3 DNA: TGTGCCAGCAGCCAAGGGACTAACTACAATGAGCAGTTCTTC. Translating it yields CASSQGTNYNEQFF. The rearrangement links TRBV3-1 (or the pseudogene TRBV3-2) to TRBJ2-1, with a weak D call TRBD2 (6 bases). The V and J ends lost 1 base and 3 bases respectively, with 7 bases between them. This CDR3 region has 14 residues. Germline V gene sequence: CDR1 LGHDT, CDR2 YNNKEL (reference sequence).

V usage is TRBV7-9 and J usage is TRBJ2-7, with D possibly being TRBD2 (6 bases). There are 16 residues in the CDR3. V was pared by 4 bases and J by 0 bases, with 16 bases between. CDR1 is SEHNR, CDR2 FQNEAQ, per germline (reference sequence). CDR3 in amino acids: CASSSGGRDLSYEQYF. As DNA, the CDR3 is TGTGCCAGCAGCTCCGGTGGGCGGGACCTCTCCTACGAGCAGTACTTC.

This rearrangement joins TRBV5-1 to TRBJ1-3; 8 bases are a match to TRBD1. J lost 0 bases, V lost 4 bases, and 9 bases had no gene match. The CDR3 runs 17 residues. CDR1 is SGHRS and CDR2 is YFSETQ in the germline V gene. The CDR3 DNA reads TGCGCCAGCAGCCTAGGGACAGGACTGAGCTCTGGAAACACCATATATTTT. It codes for CASSLGTGLSSGNTIYF.

This chain joins TRBV5-1 and TRBJ2-7; 7 nucleotides align to TRBD1. Germline trimming cut 3 bases from V and 5 bases from J; bases unmatched to any gene: 2. CDR3 length equals 12 residues. Germline CDR1 and CDR2: SGHRS and YFSETQ. CDR3 in amino acids: CASSSTGNEQYF. For the CDR3, the DNA is TGCGCCAGCAGCTCGACAGGGAACGAGCAGTACTTC.

The V and J genes are TRBV5-4 and TRBJ1-1; D is perhaps TRBD1 (6 bases). Trimming removed 4 bases from V and 1 base from J, with 14 bases in between. Germline CDR1 is SGHNT and CDR2 is YYREEE (reference sequence). The CDR3 extends over 15 amino acids. The CDR3 DNA follows: TGTGCCAGCAGCCTACAGGGAGCGAGGAACACTGAAGCTTTCTTT. Translated: CASSLQGARNTEAFF.

The chain links TRBV29-1 to TRBJ2-7, with D tentatively TRBD2 (6 bases). CDR3 length: 13 amino acids. Germline values: CDR1 SQVTM, CDR2 ANQGSEA. Trimming removed 5 bases from V and 4 bases from J, with 15 bases in between. CDR3 sequence: CSVSQTGAYEQYF. In DNA form, the CDR3 reads TGCAGCGTTTCCCAGACGGGAGCTTACGAGCAGTACTTC.

DNA for the CDR3: TGTGCCAGCAGCTTGGATTTGGCAGGGCAGACTGAAGCTTTCTTT. Its protein is CASSLDLAGQTEAFF. V and J are TRBV5-8 and TRBJ1-1, with D perhaps TRBD1 (5 bases). The V end was cut by 0 bases, the J end by 5 bases, with 14 bases between. Germline V CDR1 and CDR2: SGHTS, YDEGEE. CDR3 size: 15 residues.

In DNA, the CDR3 is TGTGCCAGCAGTGAAGGACAGGGGAAGAGACCCCAGCATTTT. Translating it yields CASSEGQGKRPQHF. This chain uses TRBV2 with TRBJ1-5, with TRBD1 matching 8 bases. The ends lost 1 base at V and 10 bases at J; junction bases unmatched: 6. This CDR3 comprises 14 residues. Germline V gene lookup returns CDR1 SNHLY and CDR2 FYNNEI.

This clone was detected once. The rearrangement uses TRBV7-6 and TRBJ2-1; D is perhaps TRBD2 (7 bases). The germline V gene encodes CDR1 SGHVS and CDR2 FNYEAQ. The CDR3 runs to 18 residues. Trimming took 1 base from V and 1 from J, leaving 17 bases between them. DNA of the CDR3: TGTGCCAGCAGCTTAGTTGGGGGGGGGACAAGGTCCTACAATGAGCAGTTCTTC. It is translated as CASSLVGGGTRSYNEQFF.

This rearrangement joins TRBV10-1 to TRBJ2-2; no definite D call. The V gene's germline CDR1 is WNHNN and CDR2 SYGVQD (reference sequence). The CDR3 has 13 residues. Trimming left V 4 bases short and J 6 bases short, with 9 bases between. The CDR3 bases are TGCGCCAGCAGTGTGAGTCGGGCCGGGGAGCTGTTTTTT. Its translation is CASSVSRAGELFF.

The genes are TRBV28 and TRBJ1-6, with TRBD1 matching over 12 bases. Germline V gene lookup returns CDR1 MDHEN and CDR2 SYDVKM. This CDR3 is 17 amino acids long. V trimming: 6 bases; J trimming: 12 bases; junction bases outside the gene matches: 15. CDR3 region: CASRPGTGGGGGVPLHF. CDR3 nucleotides: TGTGCCAGCAGACCCGGGACAGGGGGCGGCGGCGGGGTACCCCTCCACTTT.

The sample holds a few counts of this clone. The CDR3 spells CASSPDGGANYGYTF. CDR3 nucleotides: TGTGCCAGCAGCCCAGACGGAGGGGCTAACTATGGCTACACCTTC. The chain joins TRBV7-8 to TRBJ1-2, with D maybe TRBD1 (5 bases). The V end was cut by 5 bases, the J end by 0 bases, with 13 bases between. Germline CDR1 and CDR2: SGHVS and FQNEAQ. The CDR3 length is 15 residues.

The chain uses TRBV29-1 and TRBJ2-7, with D maybe TRBD2 (7 bases). V was clipped by 7 bases and J by 6 bases, with 13 bases between them. The length of the CDR3 is 11 residues. CDR1 and CDR2 from the germline V gene are SQVTM and ANQGSEA. This CDR3 is CSADRGAEQYF. Here the CDR3 DNA reads TGCAGCGCCGATCGGGGGGCCGAGCAGTACTTC.

This clone appeared many times. The genes are TRBV18 and TRBJ1-2; 8 positions agree with TRBD1. With 4 bases clipped from V and 1 base from J, the junction kept 8 bases outside the gene matches. Germline V gene lookup returns CDR1 KGHSH and CDR2 LQKENI. There are 16 residues in the CDR3. Here the CDR3 DNA reads TGTGCCAGCTCACACAAGTGGACAGGGAATAACTATGGCTACACCTTC. This sequence encodes CASSHKWTGNNYGYTF.

In regard to this clone: This specimen includes other DNA sequences encoding the same CDR3. V usage is TRBV9 and J usage is TRBJ1-4, with D uncertain. CDR3 length equals 12 residues. Germline CDR1 SGDLS, CDR2 YYNGEE. Deletions cut 3 bases from V and 7 bases from J, with 7 bases between. The DNA for the CDR3 is TGTGCCAGCAGCGCCCGGGGTGAAAAACTGTTTTTT. Amino acids: CASSARGEKLFF.

The chain employs TRBV10-2 and TRBJ1-5; 7 bases are a match to TRBD1. This CDR3 is built from 13 residues. The germline V gene has CDR1 WSHSY and CDR2 SAAADI. Trimming cost V 8 bases and J 5 bases; bases outside gene matches: 6. The CDR3 protein is CASRDREHQPQHF. CDR3 DNA: TGCGCCAGCCGGGACAGAGAACATCAGCCCCAGCATTTT.

The CDR3 nucleotides read TGTGCCAGCAGACGTGCGGGGGGGAACACTGAAGCTTTCTTT. It is translated as CASRRAGGNTEAFF. The chain is built from TRBV27 and TRBJ1-1; D may be TRBD1 (5 bases). The CDR3 runs to 14 residues. Per germline, CDR1 MNHEY and CDR2 SMNVEV (reference sequence). V gave up 6 bases and J gave up 1 base, with 12 bases separating them.

The gene calls are TRBV4-1 and TRBJ1-1; possibly TRBD1 for D (6 bases). Germline CDR1 MGHRA, CDR2 YSYEKL. The CDR3 length is 15 residues. V shed 4 bases and J shed 0 bases, with 12 bases lying between them. CDR3 nucleotides: TGCGCCAGCAGCCCCCAGGACAGACTGAACACTGAAGCTTTCTTT. Translated, it gives CASSPQDRLNTEAFF.